Listed below are T cell receptor beta chains from one sample, sequenced in a study of Ad26.COV2.S vaccination and SARS-CoV-2 variants. Using immunoSEQ multiplex PCR, the repertoire was profiled, and TCRdb retains in-frame clones only, with some absent. The table shows over 85,000 clones, with around 82% occurring only once. Source: peripheral blood, taken after recovery from COVID-19. These receptors all come from a human donor who had recovered from COVID-19. The CDR3 runs from the conserved cysteine through the conserved F or W. D genes are given only for firm matches. Rows may omit the clone size; those that give it use once, few, many or a size class.

>TRBJ2-1|.|TRBD2|TRBV28
CASIISGRGYNEQFF
TGTGCCAGCATTATTAGCGGGAGGGGTTACAATGAGCAGTTCTTC
>TRBJ2-1|.|TRBD2|TRBV5-1
CASSPRLAGDNEQFF
TGCGCCAGCTCCCCACGACTAGCGGGAGACAATGAGCAGTTCTTC
>TRBJ1-1|.|.|TRBV6-2/TRBV6-3
CASSYSRALRAFF
TGTGCCAGCAGTTACTCGAGGGCACTTCGGGCTTTCTTT
>TRBJ2-1|.|.|TRBV29-1
CSVEAIPLHNEQFF
TGCAGCGTTGAGGCTATCCCCCTTCACAATGAGCAGTTCTTC
>TRBJ2-7|.|.|TRBV6-6
CASSYQGSSYEQYF
TGTGCCAGCAGTTATCAGGGAAGCAGCTACGAGCAGTACTTC
>TRBJ1-1|.|.|TRBV5-5
CASSQITTGNTEAFF
TGTGCCAGCAGCCAGATAACGACAGGGAACACTGAAGCTTTCTTT
>TRBJ2-1|.|.|TRBV7-2
CASSLVGREAEQFF
TGTGCCAGCAGCTTAGTCGGCAGGGAAGCAGAGCAGTTCTTC
>TRBJ2-2|.|TRBD1|TRBV7-6
CASSITGGGYTGELFF
TGTGCCAGCAGCATCACAGGGGGCGGGTACACCGGGGAGCTGTTTTTT
>TRBJ2-1|.|TRBD2|TRBV4-2
CASSPGGSGINEQFF
TGTGCCAGCAGCCCTGGCGGGAGCGGTATCAATGAGCAGTTCTTC
>TRBJ2-2|.|.|TRBV19
CASRGTKNTGELFF
TGTGCCAGCCGAGGGACAAAGAACACCGGGGAGCTGTTTTTT
>TRBJ2-1|once|.|TRBV9
CASSVFLYNEQFF
TGTGCCAGCAGCGTGTTCCTATACAATGAGCAGTTCTTC
>TRBJ1-2|many|TRBD1|TRBV7-9
CASSSLGQGAFYGYTF
TGTGCCAGCAGCTCGCTGGGACAGGGGGCGTTCTATGGCTACACCTTC
>TRBJ1-5|.|.|TRBV7-8
CASSAGEGNQPQHF
TGTGCCAGCAGCGCAGGGGAAGGCAATCAGCCCCAGCATTTT
>TRBJ1-1|.|.|TRBV28
CASSLGRVNTEAFF
TGTGCCAGCAGTTTGGGCAGAGTGAACACTGAAGCTTTCTTT
>TRBJ1-4|.|TRBD1|TRBV7-6
CASSRDRGHEKLFF
TGTGCCAGCAGCCGTGACAGGGGGCATGAAAAACTGTTTTTT
>TRBJ1-1|.|.|TRBV7-9
CASSLEALVGLEAFF
TGTGCCAGCAGCTTAGAGGCTCTTGTGGGCCTTGAAGCTTTCTTT
>TRBJ2-5|.|.|TRBV19
CASSNDREGETQYF
TGTGCCAGTAGCAATGACAGGGAGGGAGAGACCCAGTACTTC
>TRBJ1-2|.|.|TRBV2
CASSEYYGYTF
TGTGCCAGCAGTGAGTACTATGGCTACACCTTC
>TRBJ2-3|.|TRBD1|TRBV24-1
CATSKTGALDTQYF
TGTGCCACCAGCAAGACAGGGGCCCTAGATACGCAGTATTTT
>TRBJ1-6|.|TRBD1|TRBV5-6
CASSSPDRSRSSPLHF
TGTGCCAGCAGCTCGCCGGACAGGAGTCGTAGCTCACCCCTCCACTTT
>TRBJ1-5|.|.|TRBV7-2
CASSPPYMQPQHF
TGTGCCAGCAGCCCTCCCTACATGCAGCCCCAGCATTTT
>TRBJ2-3|.|.|TRBV5-6
CASSLGLDTQYF
TGTGCCAGCAGCTTGGGATTGGATACGCAGTATTTT
>TRBJ1-3|.|.|TRBV5-1
CASSLEAASGNTIYF
TGCGCCAGCAGCTTGGAGGCAGCCTCTGGAAACACCATATATTTT
>TRBJ1-4|.|TRBD1|TRBV3-1/TRBV3-2
CASSPGTGWAEKLFF
TGTGCCAGCAGCCCCGGGACAGGGTGGGCTGAAAAACTGTTTTTT
>TRBJ2-6|.|.|TRBV7-9
CASRRFSGANVLTF
TGTGCCAGCAGAAGGTTCTCTGGGGCCAACGTCCTGACTTTC
>TRBJ2-5|.|.|TRBV5-1
CASSIRAGRGYQETQYF
TGCGCCAGCAGCATTCGGGCGGGAAGGGGGTACCAAGAGACCCAGTACTTC
>TRBJ2-7|.|TRBD1|TRBV5-4
CASSLEQGASYEQYF
TGTGCCAGCAGCTTGGAACAGGGGGCCTCCTACGAGCAGTACTTC
>TRBJ2-6|.|TRBD1|TRBV18
CASSGQGPSGANVLTF
TGTGCCAGCTCCGGACAGGGCCCAAGTGGGGCCAACGTCCTGACTTTC
>TRBJ2-7|once|TRBD1|TRBV4-1
CASSQLGTGYYEQYF
TGCGCCAGCAGCCAACTCGGGACAGGGTACTACGAGCAGTACTTC
>TRBJ2-7|.|TRBD2|TRBV7-3
CASSLLPPGGEQYF
TGTGCCAGCAGCTTACTTCCTCCGGGGGGCGAGCAGTACTTC
>TRBJ1-1|many|TRBD1|TRBV2
CASSERSGGRGTEAFF
TGTGCCAGCAGTGAAAGGTCAGGGGGTAGGGGCACTGAAGCTTTCTTT
>TRBJ2-2|.|TRBD1|TRBV24-1
CATSDLTGQGSTGELFF
TGTGCCACCAGTGATTTAACCGGACAGGGTAGTACCGGGGAGCTGTTTTTT
>TRBJ1-1|.|.|TRBV10-2
CASSVEEGRPGGAFF
TGCGCCAGCAGTGTAGAGGAGGGGCGGCCCGGAGGAGCTTTCTTT
>TRBJ1-5|.|.|TRBV28
CASSWDGNQPQHF
TGTGCCAGCAGCTGGGATGGGAATCAGCCCCAGCATTTT
>TRBJ1-5|.|.|TRBV5-5
CASSLLDFRQPQHF
TGTGCCAGCAGCTTGCTGGATTTCCGTCAGCCCCAGCATTTT
>TRBJ2-1|.|.|TRBV19
CASRDSVAPYNEQFF
TGTGCCAGTAGGGACTCGGTCGCGCCCTACAATGAGCAGTTCTTC
>TRBJ1-2|.|.|TRBV5-1
CASSLTGKANYGYTF
TGCGCCAGCAGCTTGACAGGAAAAGCTAACTATGGCTACACCTTC
>TRBJ2-1|.|TRBD1|TRBV19
CASSIDRDRRFQFF
TGTGCCAGTAGTATAGACCGGGACAGGCGGTTCCAGTTCTTC
>TRBJ2-2|.|.|TRBV6-4
CASSAGAGTGELFF
TGTGCCAGCAGTGCAGGGGCGGGCACCGGGGAGCTGTTTTTT
>TRBJ1-1|.|.|TRBV4-2
CASSQGWEGRGAFF
TGTGCCAGCAGCCAAGGCTGGGAAGGTCGGGGAGCTTTCTTT
>TRBJ1-1|.|.|TRBV7-9
CASTQGTEAFF
TGTGCCAGCACACAAGGCACTGAAGCTTTCTTT
>TRBJ1-5|.|.|TRBV6-5
CASRAGVQPQHF
TGTGCCAGCAGAGCTGGGGTTCAGCCCCAGCATTTT
>TRBJ1-3|.|TRBD1|TRBV3-1/TRBV3-2
CASSQVTGAGNTIYF
TGTGCCAGCAGCCAGGTTACAGGGGCTGGAAACACCATATATTTT
>TRBJ2-7|.|.|TRBV6-6
CASSYSRAGQAYEQYF
TGTGCCAGCAGTTACTCTAGGGCAGGGCAAGCCTACGAGCAGTACTTC
>TRBJ2-7|few|TRBD1|TRBV7-3
CASSLTGDQTDEQYF
TGTGCCAGCAGCCTAACAGGGGATCAGACGGACGAGCAGTACTTC
>TRBJ2-3|.|.|TRBV2
CASSLLNGEDTQYF
TGTGCCAGCAGTCTGCTCAACGGGGAAGATACGCAGTATTTT
>TRBJ1-4|.|TRBD1|TRBV4-3
CASSHATGTGTEKLFF
TGCGCCAGCAGCCACGCGACCGGGACAGGGACTGAAAAACTGTTTTTT
>TRBJ1-5|.|.|TRBV18
CASSPPGRPDQPQHF
TGTGCCAGCTCACCACCGGGGCGGCCTGATCAGCCCCAGCATTTT
>TRBJ2-5|.|.|TRBV27
CASSLSRAQTQYF
TGTGCCAGCAGTTTATCCAGGGCGCAGACCCAGTACTTC
>TRBJ2-2|.|.|TRBV28
CASSFVLKTGELFF
TGTGCCAGCAGTTTTGTTCTTAAAACCGGGGAGCTGTTTTTT
>TRBJ1-2|.|.|TRBV11-2
CASSFRDGYTF
TGTGCCAGCAGCTTTAGAGACGGCTACACCTTC
>TRBJ1-4|few|TRBD1|TRBV4-3
CASSQDQGVSTNEKLFF
TGCGCCAGCAGCCAAGATCAGGGGGTTTCAACTAATGAAAAACTGTTTTTT
>TRBJ2-5|.|.|TRBV4-3
CASSQQGTALGETQYF
TGCGCCAGCAGCCAACAAGGGACCGCCCTTGGGGAGACCCAGTACTTC
>TRBJ1-5|.|.|TRBV25-1
CASSAWTENQPQHF
TGTGCCAGCAGTGCATGGACAGAAAATCAGCCCCAGCATTTT
>TRBJ2-7|.|.|TRBV28
CASSGAEGGGYEQYF
TGTGCCAGCAGTGGTGCCGAAGGGGGAGGGTACGAGCAGTACTTC
>TRBJ1-2|.|.|TRBV5-1
CASSLVVGGGYTF
TGCGCCAGCAGCTTGGTCGTCGGAGGGGGCTACACCTTC
>TRBJ2-1|.|.|TRBV19
CASSVIGTVSNNEQFF
TGTGCCAGTAGTGTAATTGGGACCGTCTCAAACAATGAGCAGTTCTTC